This TCR beta chain was obtained from a study of T cell repertoires in cytomegalovirus infection. TCRdb re-analysed the reads in MiXCR, keeping a single row per CDR3 protein. The sample holds 230,000 or so distinct CDR3 sequences, 38% seen once. Of note for this clonotype: Its antigen is currently unknown.

V shed 6 bases and J 2 bases; nucleotides not matched to a gene: 6. Germline CDR1 MDHEN, CDR2 SYDVKM. This CDR3 contains 15 residues. The source was CD8+ T cells from cultured PBMCs, collected from culture after CMV antigen stimulation. The chain joins TRBV28 to TRBJ1-4; 7 nucleotides align to TRBD1. This receptor was obtained from a human donor in good health (CMV status not recorded). Some clones in this sample may be carry-over from other donors' samples. The CDR3 is CASSPPTGTNEKLFF. The DNA of the CDR3 is TGTGCCAGCAGCCCGCCGACAGGGACTAATGAAAAACTGTTTTTT. The full variable domain, completed using reference TRBV28 and TRBJ1-4, is DVKVTQSSRYLVKRTGEKVFLECVQDMDHENMFWYRQDPGLGLRLIYFSYDVKMKEKGDIPEGYSVSREKKERFSLILESASTNQTSMYLCASSPPTGTNEKLFFGSGTQLSVL.